This T cell receptor beta chain appears in the sequencing data of a study of blood T cell repertoires in COVID-19. Trimming removed 3 bases at V and 7 bases at J, with 12 bases between. CDR3 length: 14 amino acids. Germline lookup yields CDR1 SGHNT and CDR2 YENEEA. Methods used by the authors: The assay estimated nucleated cells by amplifying reference gene primers. Produced via immunoSEQ multiplex PCR; TCRdb's table is partial and in-frame only. V and J calls and clone size are copied from that table; D and trimming were computed from the DNA. The sample lists about 110,000 clones; around nine tenths were seen once.

This sequence originates from a woman in her twenties or thirties with acute or convalescent COVID-19. The sample taken for sequencing was peripheral blood. The J gene is TRBJ1-4, the V gene TRBV11-3, with a weak D call TRBD1 (5 bases). The CDR3 DNA sequence: TGTGCCAGCAGCTTTGCCAGGGAATCTGAAAAACTGTTTTTT. Translation gives CASSFARESEKLFF.